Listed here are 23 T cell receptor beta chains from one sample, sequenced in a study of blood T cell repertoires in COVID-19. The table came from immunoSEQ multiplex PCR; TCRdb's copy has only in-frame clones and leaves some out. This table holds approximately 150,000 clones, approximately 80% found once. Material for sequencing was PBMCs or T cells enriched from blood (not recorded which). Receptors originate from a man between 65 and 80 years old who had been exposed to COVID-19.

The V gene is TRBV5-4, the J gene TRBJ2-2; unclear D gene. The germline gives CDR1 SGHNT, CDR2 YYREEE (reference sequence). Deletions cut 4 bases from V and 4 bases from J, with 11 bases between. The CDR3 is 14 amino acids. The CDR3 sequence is CASSLLPGTGELFF. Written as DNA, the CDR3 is TGTGCCAGCAGCCTTCTCCCAGGCACCGGGGAGCTGTTTTTT. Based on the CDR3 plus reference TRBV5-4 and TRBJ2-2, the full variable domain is ETGVTQSPTHLIKTRGQQVTLRCSSQSGHNTVSWYQQALGQGPQFIFQYYREEENGRGNFPPRFSGLQFPNYSSELNVNALELDDSALYLCASSLLPGTGELFFGEGSRLTVL.

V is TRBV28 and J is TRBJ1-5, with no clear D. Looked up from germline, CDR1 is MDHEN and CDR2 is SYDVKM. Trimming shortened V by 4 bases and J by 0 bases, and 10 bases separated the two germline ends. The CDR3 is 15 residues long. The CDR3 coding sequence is TGTGCCAGCAGTTCAAGACAATATAGCAATCAGCCCCAGCATTTT. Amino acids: CASSSRQYSNQPQHF.

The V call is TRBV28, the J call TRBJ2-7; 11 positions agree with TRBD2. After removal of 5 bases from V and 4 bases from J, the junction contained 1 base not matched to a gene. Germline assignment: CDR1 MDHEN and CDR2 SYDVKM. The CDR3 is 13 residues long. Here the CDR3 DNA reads TGTGCCAGCAGTACTAGCGGGAGTTACGAGCAGTACTTC. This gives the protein CASSTSGSYEQYF.

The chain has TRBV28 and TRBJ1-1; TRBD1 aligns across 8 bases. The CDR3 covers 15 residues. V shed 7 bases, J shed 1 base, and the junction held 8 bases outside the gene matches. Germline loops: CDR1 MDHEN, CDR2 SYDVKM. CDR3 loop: CASNSPGTGNTEAFF. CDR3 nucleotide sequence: TGTGCCAGCAATTCACCGGGGACAGGGAACACTGAAGCTTTCTTT.

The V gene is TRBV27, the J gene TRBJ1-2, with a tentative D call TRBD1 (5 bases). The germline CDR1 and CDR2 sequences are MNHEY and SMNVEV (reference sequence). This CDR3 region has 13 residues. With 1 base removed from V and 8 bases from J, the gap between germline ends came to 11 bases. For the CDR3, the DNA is TGTGCCAGCAGTTTATGGGCAGGGCGAGGCTACACCTTC. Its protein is CASSLWAGRGYTF.

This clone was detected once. CDR3 DNA sequence: TGCGCCAGCAGCCAGGGACAGGGGGTTACTAATTCACCCCTCCACTTT. Its translation is CASSQGQGVTNSPLHF. V and J are TRBV4-1 and TRBJ1-6; 11 bases match TRBD1. Germline values: CDR1 MGHRA, CDR2 YSYEKL. V trimming: 3 bases; J trimming: 6 bases; junction bases outside the gene matches: 4. This CDR3 has 16 residues.

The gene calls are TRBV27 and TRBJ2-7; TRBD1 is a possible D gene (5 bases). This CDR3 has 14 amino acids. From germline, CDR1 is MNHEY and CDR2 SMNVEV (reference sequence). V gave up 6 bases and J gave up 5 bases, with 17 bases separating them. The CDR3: CASSSIWGTHEQYF. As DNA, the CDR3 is TGTGCCAGCAGCTCGATATGGGGCACCCACGAGCAGTACTTC.

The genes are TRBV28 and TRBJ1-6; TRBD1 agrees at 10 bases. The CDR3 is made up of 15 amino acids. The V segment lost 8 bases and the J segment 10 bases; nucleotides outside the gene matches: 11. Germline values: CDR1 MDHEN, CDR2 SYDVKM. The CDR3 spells CASGISTGGLSPLHF. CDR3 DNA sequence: TGTGCCAGCGGGATTTCGACAGGGGGCTTGTCACCCCTCCACTTT.

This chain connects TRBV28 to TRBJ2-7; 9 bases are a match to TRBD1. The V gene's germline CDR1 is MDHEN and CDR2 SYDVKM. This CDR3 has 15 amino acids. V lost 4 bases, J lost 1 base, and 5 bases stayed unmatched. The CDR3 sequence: CASSSPGTGSYEQYF. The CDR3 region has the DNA TGTGCCAGCAGTTCACCCGGGACAGGGTCCTACGAGCAGTACTTC.

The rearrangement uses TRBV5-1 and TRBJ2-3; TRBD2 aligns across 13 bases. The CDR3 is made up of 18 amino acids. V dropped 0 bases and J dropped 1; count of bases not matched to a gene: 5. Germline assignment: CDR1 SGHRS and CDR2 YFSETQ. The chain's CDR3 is CASSLGGLAGVGTDTQYF. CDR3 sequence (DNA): TGCGCCAGCAGCTTGGGCGGACTAGCGGGAGTAGGCACAGATACGCAGTATTTT. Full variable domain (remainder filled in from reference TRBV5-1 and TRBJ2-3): KAGVTQTPRYLIKTRGQQVTLSCSPISGHRSVSWYQQTPGQGLQFLFEYFSETQRNKGNFPGRFSGRQFSNSRSEMNVSTLELGDSALYLCASSLGGLAGVGTDTQYFGPGTRLTVL.

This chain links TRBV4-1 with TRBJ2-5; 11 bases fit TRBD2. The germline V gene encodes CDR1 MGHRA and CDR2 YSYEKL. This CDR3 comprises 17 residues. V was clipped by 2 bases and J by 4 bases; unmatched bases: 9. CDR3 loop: CASSQIAGGPVGETQYF. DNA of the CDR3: TGCGCCAGCAGCCAAATAGCGGGGGGGCCAGTAGGAGAGACCCAGTACTTC.

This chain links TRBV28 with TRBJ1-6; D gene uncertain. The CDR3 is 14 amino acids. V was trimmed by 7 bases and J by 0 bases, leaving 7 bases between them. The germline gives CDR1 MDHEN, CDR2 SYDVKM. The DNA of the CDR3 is TGTGCCAGCACGGGGAGCTCCTATAATTCACCCCTCCACTTT. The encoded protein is CASTGSSYNSPLHF.

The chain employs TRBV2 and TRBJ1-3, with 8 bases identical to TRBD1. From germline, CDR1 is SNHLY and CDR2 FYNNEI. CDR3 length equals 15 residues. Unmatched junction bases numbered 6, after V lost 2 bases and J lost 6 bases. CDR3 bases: TGTGCCAGCAGTGAATACGGACAGGGATTAAACACCATATATTTT. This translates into CASSEYGQGLNTIYF.

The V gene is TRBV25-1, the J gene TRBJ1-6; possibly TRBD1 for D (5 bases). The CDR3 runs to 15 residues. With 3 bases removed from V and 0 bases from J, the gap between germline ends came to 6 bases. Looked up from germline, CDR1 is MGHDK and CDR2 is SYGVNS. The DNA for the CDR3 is TGTGCCAGCAGTGAGGGGGGCTCCTATAATTCACCCCTCCACTTT. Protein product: CASSEGGSYNSPLHF.

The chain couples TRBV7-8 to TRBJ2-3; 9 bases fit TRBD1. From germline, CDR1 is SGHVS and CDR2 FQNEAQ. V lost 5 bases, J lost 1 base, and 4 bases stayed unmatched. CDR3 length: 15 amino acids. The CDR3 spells CASSPQGAGTDTQYF. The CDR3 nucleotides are TGTGCCAGCAGCCCACAGGGGGCTGGCACAGATACGCAGTATTTT.

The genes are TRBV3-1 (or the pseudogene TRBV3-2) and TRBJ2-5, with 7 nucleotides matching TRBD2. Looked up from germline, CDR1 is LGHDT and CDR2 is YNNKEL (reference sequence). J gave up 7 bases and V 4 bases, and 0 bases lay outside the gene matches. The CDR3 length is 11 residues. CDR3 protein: CASSPGGTQYF. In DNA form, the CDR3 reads TGTGCCAGCAGCCCGGGGGGGACCCAGTACTTC.

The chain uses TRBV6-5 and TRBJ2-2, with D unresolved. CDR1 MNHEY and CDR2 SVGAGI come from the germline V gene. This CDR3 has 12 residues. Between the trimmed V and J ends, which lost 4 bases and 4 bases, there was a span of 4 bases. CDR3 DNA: TGTGCCAGCAGTTCGGTCACCGGGGAGCTGTTTTTT. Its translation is CASSSVTGELFF.

The CDR3 loop is CASSLGQGGGRVPGELFF. The CDR3 coding sequence is TGTGCCAGCAGCCTTGGACAGGGAGGGGGGCGTGTCCCCGGGGAGCTGTTTTTT. This chain connects TRBV21-1 to TRBJ2-2; TRBD1 reflects the table's D call only, with no check against the DNA. TRBV21-1 corresponds to a pseudogene. The CDR3 spans 18 residues.

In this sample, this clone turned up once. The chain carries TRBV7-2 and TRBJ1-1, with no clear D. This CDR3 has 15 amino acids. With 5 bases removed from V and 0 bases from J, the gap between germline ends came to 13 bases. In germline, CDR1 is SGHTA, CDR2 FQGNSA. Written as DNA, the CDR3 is TGTGCCAGCAGCCCATTTTCGGGGATGAACACTGAAGCTTTCTTT. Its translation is CASSPFSGMNTEAFF. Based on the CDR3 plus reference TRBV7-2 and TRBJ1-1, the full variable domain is GAGVSQSPSNKVTEKGKDVELRCDPISGHTALYWYRQSLGQGLEFLIYFQGNSAPDKSGLPSDRFSAERTGGSVSTLTIQRTQQEDSAVYLCASSPFSGMNTEAFFGQGTRLTVV.

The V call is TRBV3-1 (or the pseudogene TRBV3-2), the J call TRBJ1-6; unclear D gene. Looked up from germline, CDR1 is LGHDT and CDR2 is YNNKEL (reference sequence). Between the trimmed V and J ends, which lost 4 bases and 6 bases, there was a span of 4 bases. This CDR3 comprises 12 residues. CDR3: CASSRSNSPLHF. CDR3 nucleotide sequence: TGTGCCAGCAGCCGGAGTAATTCACCCCTCCACTTT.

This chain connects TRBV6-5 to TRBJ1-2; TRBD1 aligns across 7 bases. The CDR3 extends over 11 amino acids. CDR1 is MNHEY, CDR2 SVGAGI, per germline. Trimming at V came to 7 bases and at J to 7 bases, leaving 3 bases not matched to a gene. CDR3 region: CASTGGVGYTF. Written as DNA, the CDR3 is TGTGCCAGCACAGGGGGAGTTGGCTACACCTTC.

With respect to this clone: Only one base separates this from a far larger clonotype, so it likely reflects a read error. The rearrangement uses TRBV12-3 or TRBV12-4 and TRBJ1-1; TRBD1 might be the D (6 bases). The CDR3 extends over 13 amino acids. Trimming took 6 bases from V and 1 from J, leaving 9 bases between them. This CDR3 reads CASRQTGNTEAFF. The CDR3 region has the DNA TGTGCCAGCAGGCAGACAGGGAACACTGAAGCTTTCTTT.

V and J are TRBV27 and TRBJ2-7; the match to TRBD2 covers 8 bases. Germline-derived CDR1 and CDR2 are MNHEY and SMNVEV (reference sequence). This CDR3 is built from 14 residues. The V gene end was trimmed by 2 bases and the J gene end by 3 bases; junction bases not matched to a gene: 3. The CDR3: CASSLTGGGYEQYF. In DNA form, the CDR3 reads TGTGCCAGCAGTTTAACGGGAGGGGGCTACGAGCAGTACTTC.